This note documents a single T cell receptor (beta chain) sequence. Its antigen is unidentified. This sample stems from a study of T cell responses to AZD1222 COVID-19 vaccine. General study results and limits: Among those given AZD1222, only five or six were seropositive at baseline. Clonal diversity may have been underestimated, and the donors were mostly white British, with more females than males.

Trimming took off 1 base at V and 4 bases at J, with 11 bases between the two ends. The germline V gene encodes CDR1 SGHVS and CDR2 FQNEAQ. The CDR3 loop spans 14 amino acids. The protocol was immunoSEQ multiplex PCR, while the TCRdb copy is restricted to in-frame clones and leaves out a portion. The table shows roughly 70,000 clones, with around nine tenths occurring only once. This clonotype was obtained from an adult who received the MenACWY meningococcal vaccine as a control. Specimen: peripheral blood, collected 28 days after the second dose of the MenACWY control vaccine. The rearrangement links TRBV7-8 to TRBJ2-7; no definite D call. The CDR3: CASSLDRLNYEQYF. The CDR3 bases are TGTGCCAGCAGCTTAGATAGGCTCAATTACGAGCAGTACTTC.